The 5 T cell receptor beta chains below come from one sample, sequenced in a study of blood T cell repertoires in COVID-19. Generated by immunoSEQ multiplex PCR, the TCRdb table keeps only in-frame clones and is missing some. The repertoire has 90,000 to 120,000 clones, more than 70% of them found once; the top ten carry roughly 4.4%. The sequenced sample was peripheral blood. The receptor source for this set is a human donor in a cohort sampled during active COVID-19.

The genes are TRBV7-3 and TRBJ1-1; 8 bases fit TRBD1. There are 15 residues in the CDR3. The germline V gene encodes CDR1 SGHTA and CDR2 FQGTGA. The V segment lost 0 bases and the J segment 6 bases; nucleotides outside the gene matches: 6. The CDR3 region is CASSLTGQGASEAFF. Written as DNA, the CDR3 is TGTGCCAGCAGCTTAACTGGCCAGGGGGCGTCTGAAGCTTTCTTT.

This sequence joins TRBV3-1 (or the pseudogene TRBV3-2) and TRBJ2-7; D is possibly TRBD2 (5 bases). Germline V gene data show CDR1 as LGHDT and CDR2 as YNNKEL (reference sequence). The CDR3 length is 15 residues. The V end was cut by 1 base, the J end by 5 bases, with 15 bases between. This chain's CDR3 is CASSQAERRIDEQYF. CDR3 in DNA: TGTGCCAGCAGCCAAGCGGAGCGGAGGATTGACGAGCAGTACTTC.

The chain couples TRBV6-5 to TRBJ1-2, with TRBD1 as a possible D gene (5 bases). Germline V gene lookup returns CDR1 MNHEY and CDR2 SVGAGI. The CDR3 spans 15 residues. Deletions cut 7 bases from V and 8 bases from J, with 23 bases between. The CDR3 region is CASTHGGVREYGYTF. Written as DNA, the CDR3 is TGTGCCAGCACCCATGGGGGGGTCAGGGAGTACGGCTACACCTTC.

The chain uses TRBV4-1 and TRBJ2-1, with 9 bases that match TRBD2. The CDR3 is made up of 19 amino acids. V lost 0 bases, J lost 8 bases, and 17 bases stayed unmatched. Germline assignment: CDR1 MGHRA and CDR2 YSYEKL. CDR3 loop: CASSQDGASGTRVLYEQFF. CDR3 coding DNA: TGCGCCAGCAGCCAAGATGGAGCTAGCGGGACTAGGGTTTTATATGAGCAGTTCTTC.

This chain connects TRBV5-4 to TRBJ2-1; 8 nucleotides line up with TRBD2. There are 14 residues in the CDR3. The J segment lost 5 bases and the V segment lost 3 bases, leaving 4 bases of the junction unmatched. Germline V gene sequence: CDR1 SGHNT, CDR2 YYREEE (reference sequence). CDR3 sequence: CASSSGTRNNEQFF. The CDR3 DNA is TGTGCCAGCAGCTCCGGGACTAGAAACAATGAGCAGTTCTTC.